The present T cell receptor (beta chain) was sequenced within a study of identical twins (dated by TCRdb to about 2016). Describing the broader study: To test whether fetal clonotypes persist, the study used deep sequencing on TCR alpha and beta repertoires from monozygotic twins, unrelated adults of various ages, and cord blood. Replicate twin experiments were performed at different times using different library preparation protocols to rule out contamination. Overall study results and their limits: Invariant T cells such as MAIT and iNKT could partly confound zero-insertion analyses, although diverse VJ usage argued against such confounding for most clonotypes. Because the same donors could not be followed over many years, conclusions were based on cross-sectional statistical analysis. Fewer insertions were carried by abundant cord blood beta clonotypes, a similar but weaker trend appeared in young adult naive repertoires, and no such trend appeared in memory repertoires. Compared with coincidental sharing between unrelated individuals, out-of-frame TCR alpha sequences shared between twins had an excess of sequences with low generation probability. The excess sharing between twins in beta out-of-frame sequences was weaker because fewer shared sequences reduced the signal-to-noise ratio. Recombination models systematically underestimated out-of-frame TCR alpha sharing in monozygotic twins but agreed with sharing between unrelated individuals.

The germline V gene (reference sequence) gives CDR1 as LGHDT and CDR2 as YNNKEL. V is cut by 4 bases and J by 9 bases, and the space between the germline ends is 13 bases. The CDR3 has 14 amino acids, counting the end cysteine and phenylalanine. The entry retains the CDR3 DNA only, 42 bases that are in frame from base 1. Notes on this clonotype: It has no known antigen specificity. No base-level quality is on record; no much larger clone is a single base apart.

All donors were healthy Caucasians. The twin cohort comprised three pairs of female monozygotic twins, all aged roughly 18 to 29 years. Peripheral blood mononuclear cells were the source from which RNA for the TCR libraries was isolated. Libraries were constructed by 5' RACE. TCRdb shows the sequencer as Illumina HiSeq 2000. A universal primer binding site was introduced by template switching, and a unique molecular identifier was present in the final cDNA, enabling accurate counting of TCR cDNA molecules. First-strand cDNA for TCR alpha and beta chains was synthesized from specific primers in the conserved constant-segment region. To control for contamination, each cDNA library was double barcoded with a SMART-Mk sample barcode plus Illumina barcodes. TruSeq adapter sequences, together with Illumina sample barcodes, were added in two successive PCR steps. TCR alpha and beta cDNA libraries were sequenced on the Illumina HiSeq platform with custom primers. Per the authors' processing: Raw reads were processed with MiGEC to extract unique molecular identifiers, and MiXCR was used to determine CDR3 positions. Recombination models were inferred per individual with the repgenHMM and IGoR tools using an EM algorithm. Shared clonotype analysis was performed with the tcR package in R, normalizing sharing by the product of cloneset sizes. Out-of-frame nonproductive sequences were analyzed to study raw recombination free of thymic and clonal selection effects. TCRdb trimmed the raw reads at Q25, called clones with MiXCR and kept productive beta chains. Identical CDR3 protein sequences are pooled into one entry, listed with their most common genes and DNA. None of the V and J calls come from the authors' own analysis; TCRdb made them. This sample holds hundreds of thousands of distinct CDR3 sequences; roughly 12% were observed only once. The ten largest make up around 1.5% of the sample.

The data also belong to a second study, concerning yellow fever vaccine responses in identical twins. That second report states: According to the authors, in identical twins the way T cells responded to vaccination appeared partly convergent and partly personalized. In the study, vaccine-responding T cell clones were precisely tracked in identical twins.

The source is a woman aged 18-35 years in good health. The chain links TRBV3-1 with TRBJ1-6, with a weak D call of TRBD1 (5 bases match). The sequencing input was PBMCs. CDR3 protein: CASSREGYASPLHF. The sequenced DNA: TGTGCCAGCAGCCGAGAGGGGTACGCTTCACCCCTCCACTTT.